Presented here are 29 T cell receptor beta chains from one specimen sequenced in a study of vaccination and CD4 T cells after COVID-19. Stated treatment: roughly ten-day PBMC culture with coronavirus spike peptide pools or control peptides (ViraFEST assay). Cultured CD4+ T-cell DNA underwent Oncomine TCR Beta short-read sequencing. One entry per CDR3 protein, called by TCRdb with MiXCR from the PCR reads. This sample yields tens of thousands of distinct CDR3 sequences, of which less than 50% are seen a single time; about 5.4% belongs to the top ten. Antigens of these TCRs are unknown. What was sequenced was CD4+ T cells from blood, cultured in vitro. The source is a human donor who had recovered from COVID-19.

The chain has TRBV20-1 and TRBJ2-5, with 12 bases aligning to TRBD2. The junction had 6 bases not matched to a gene; V was cut back by 7 bases and J by 3 bases. The CDR3 extends over 14 amino acids. CDR1 is DFQATT and CDR2 is SNEGSKA in the germline V gene (reference sequence). This CDR3 reads CSVSRTSGKETQYF. The CDR3 DNA reads TGCAGTGTCAGCAGGACTAGCGGGAAAGAGACCCAGTACTTC.

This clonotype occurred a few times. Written as DNA, the CDR3 is TGTGCCAGCAGCTCTAGCGGGAGGGCGTCCTACGAGCAGTACTTC. This codes for CASSSSGRASYEQYF. The J gene is TRBJ2-7, the V gene TRBV12-3 or TRBV12-4, with 12 nucleotides matching TRBD2. The junction had 4 bases not matched to a gene; V was cut back by 6 bases and J by 1 base. This CDR3 comprises 15 residues.

The V call is TRBV2, the J call TRBJ1-2; possible D gene TRBD1, 6 bases. The germline V gene has CDR1 SNHLY and CDR2 FYNNEI. The length of the CDR3 is 15 residues. V shed 7 bases and J shed 8 bases, with 23 bases lying between them. The CDR3 here is CASNTFVGGAQGYTF. The CDR3 DNA sequence: TGTGCCAGCAACACTTTCGTGGGGGGGGCGCAGGGCTACACCTTC.

The V and J genes are TRBV6-2 or TRBV6-3 and TRBJ1-2; D ambiguous. Trimming removed 4 bases from V and 4 bases from J, with 13 bases in between. This CDR3 region has 14 residues. The germline gives CDR1 MNHEY, CDR2 SVGEGT. CDR3 sequence: CASSLRRGIYGYTF. CDR3 bases: TGTGCCAGCAGTTTACGGAGAGGGATCTATGGCTACACCTTC.

The count of this clonotype is one. The chain joins TRBV9 to TRBJ2-6, with 9 positions matching TRBD2. The CDR3 covers 18 residues. V lost 0 bases to trimming and J lost 0 bases; unmatched junction nucleotides: 4. Germline CDR1 and CDR2: SGDLS and YYNGEE. This CDR3 is CASSVASGMFSGANVLTF. Here the CDR3 DNA reads TGTGCCAGCAGCGTAGCTAGCGGGATGTTCTCTGGGGCCAACGTCCTGACTTTC.

This chain joins TRBV18 and TRBJ2-5; the D gene is possibly TRBD1 (5 bases). Trimming left V 6 bases short and J 3 bases short, with 11 bases between. This CDR3 has 13 residues. Germline V lookup: CDR1 KGHSH, CDR2 LQKENI. CDR3 nucleotide sequence: TGTGCCAGCTCTCCCCAGACAGAAGAGACCCAGTACTTC. Its protein product is CASSPQTEETQYF.

The CDR3 reads CASSLLWLAGVGELFF. For the CDR3, the DNA is TGTGCCAGCAGCTTACTCTGGCTAGCGGGAGTCGGGGAGCTGTTTTTT. The chain carries TRBV11-3 and TRBJ2-2, with 10 bases matching TRBD2. The germline gives CDR1 SGHNT, CDR2 YENEEA. There are 16 residues in the CDR3. The J segment lost 7 bases and the V segment lost 2 bases, leaving 7 bases of the junction unmatched.

This chain's CDR3 is CASSFGTGEYF. The CDR3 DNA sequence: TGTGCCAGCAGCTTTGGGACAGGGGAGTACTTC. V is TRBV5-4 and J is TRBJ2-7; 10 bases align to TRBD1. After removal of 2 bases from V and 11 bases from J, the junction contained 1 base not matched to a gene. CDR3 length: 11 residues. Germline V lookup: CDR1 SGHNT, CDR2 YYREEE (reference sequence).

This clonotype was detected only a few times. The V call is TRBV7-8, the J call TRBJ1-5; D might be TRBD1 (5 bases). The CDR3 has 15 amino acids. CDR1 SGHVS and CDR2 FQNEAQ come from the germline V gene. V was cut by 1 base and J by 0 bases, with 7 bases left in between. The CDR3 bases are TGTGCCAGCAGCTTAGTGCAGGGTAGCAATCAGCCCCAGCATTTT. This sequence encodes CASSLVQGSNQPQHF.

V and J are TRBV28 and TRBJ2-7; a possible D gene is TRBD1 (5 bases). Between the trimmed V and J ends, which lost 7 bases and 1 base, there was a span of 20 bases. Germline V gives CDR1 MDHEN, CDR2 SYDVKM. This CDR3 is 16 amino acids long. This CDR3 is CASTSFRGFLSYEQYF. The CDR3 nucleotides read TGTGCCAGCACCTCCTTTAGGGGTTTTTTATCCTACGAGCAGTACTTC.

The chain carries TRBV5-1 and TRBJ2-1, with TRBD1 matching over 7 bases. V trimming: 4 bases; J trimming: 6 bases; junction bases outside the gene matches: 7. The CDR3 is 14 amino acids. Germline V lookup: CDR1 SGHRS, CDR2 YFSETQ. CDR3 region: CASSEGTVTNEQFF. In DNA form, the CDR3 reads TGCGCCAGCAGCGAGGGGACAGTGACCAATGAGCAGTTCTTC.

This rearrangement joins TRBV27 to TRBJ2-5; D not certain. V lost 7 bases, J lost 3 bases, and 12 bases lay in between. The CDR3 has 13 residues. CDR1 MNHEY and CDR2 SMNVEV come from the germline V gene (reference sequence). The CDR3 is CASKLDVEETQYF. The CDR3 nucleotides read TGTGCCAGCAAGCTCGACGTTGAAGAGACCCAGTACTTC.

The CDR3: CSASTSRGVGTEAFF. Written as DNA, the CDR3 is TGCAGTGCTAGTACCTCGAGAGGGGTTGGTACTGAAGCTTTCTTT. The chain combines TRBV20-1 with TRBJ1-1, with D possibly matching TRBD1 (5 bases). V dropped 3 bases and J dropped 5 bases, with 19 bases sitting between them. Germline CDR1 reads DFQATT; CDR2 reads SNEGSKA (reference sequence). The CDR3 extends over 15 amino acids.

The rearrangement uses TRBV12-3 or TRBV12-4 and TRBJ1-2; the match to TRBD1 covers 7 bases. This CDR3 spans 13 amino acids. Losses at the gene ends were 2 bases for V and 9 bases for J; bases not matched to a gene: 6. CDR3: CASSLPEDRSYTF. CDR3 in DNA: TGTGCCAGCAGTTTACCCGAGGACAGGAGCTACACCTTC.

J is TRBJ2-7 and V is TRBV6-1, with D possibly being TRBD1 (5 bases). The CDR3 totals 14 residues. Germline V gene data show CDR1 as MNHNS and CDR2 as SASEGT. Trimming took off 4 bases at V and 1 base at J, with 11 bases between the two ends. The CDR3 sequence is CASSGGRASYEQYF. CDR3 in DNA: TGTGCCAGCAGTGGGGGCAGGGCATCCTACGAGCAGTACTTC.

The chain links TRBV18 to TRBJ2-7; a weak D match, TRBD1 (5 bases). CDR3 size: 14 residues. Trimming took 2 bases from V and 0 from J, leaving 8 bases between them. Germline CDR1 is KGHSH and CDR2 is LQKENI. The CDR3 sequence: CASSPEQDSYEQYF. CDR3 DNA sequence: TGTGCCAGCTCACCAGAACAGGACTCCTACGAGCAGTACTTC.

The CDR3 coding sequence is TGTGCCAGTACTCCGGGACAGGGGAGCAATCAGCCCCAGCATTTT. Protein product: CASTPGQGSNQPQHF. This sequence joins TRBV19 and TRBJ1-5; 10 nucleotides line up with TRBD1. V shed 7 bases and J 1 base; nucleotides not matched to a gene: 4. Per germline, CDR1 LNHDA and CDR2 SQIVND (reference sequence). The CDR3 is made up of 15 amino acids.

This clonotype has only a few counts. V usage is TRBV19 and J usage is TRBJ1-2, with TRBD1 as a possible D gene (6 bases). CDR1 and CDR2 from the germline V gene are LNHDA and SQIVND (reference sequence). This CDR3 has 13 residues. V lost 3 bases and J 5 bases, leaving 10 bases between the germline ends. CDR3: CASSMSRGYGYTF. DNA of the CDR3: TGTGCCAGTAGTATGAGCAGGGGATATGGCTACACCTTC.

This clonotype was counted a few times. The rearrangement links TRBV10-1 to TRBJ1-1; D gene uncertain. This CDR3 is 14 amino acids long. Between the trimmed V and J ends, which lost 2 bases and 4 bases, there was a span of 11 bases. The germline gives CDR1 WNHNN, CDR2 SYGVQD (reference sequence). Here the CDR3 DNA reads TGCGCCAGCAGTGAGGGGTTTGTGAGCACTGAAGCTTTCTTT. This codes for CASSEGFVSTEAFF.

The rearrangement uses TRBV27 and TRBJ1-2, with D possibly being TRBD1 (6 bases). CDR3 length: 14 amino acids. Germline V lookup: CDR1 MNHEY, CDR2 SMNVEV (reference sequence). V lost 3 bases and J 7 bases, leaving 15 bases between the germline ends. This chain's CDR3 is CASSFSDRNGGYTF. CDR3 in DNA: TGTGCCAGCAGTTTTTCCGACAGGAATGGTGGCTACACCTTC.

The chain couples TRBV30 to TRBJ2-4; 10 nucleotides line up with TRBD1. V shed 2 bases and J 6 bases; nucleotides not matched to a gene: 1. The germline V gene has CDR1 GTSNPN and CDR2 SVGIG (reference sequence). The CDR3 loop spans 13 amino acids. The chain's CDR3 is CAWSRTGGNIQYF. CDR3 coding DNA: TGTGCCTGGAGTAGGACAGGGGGAAACATTCAGTACTTC. Full variable domain (rest looked up from reference TRBV30 and TRBJ2-4): SQTIHQWPATLVQPVGSPLSLECTVEGTSNPNLYWYRQAAGRGLQLLFYSVGIGQISSEVPQNLSASRPQDRQFILSSKKLLLSDSGFYLCAWSRTGGNIQYFGAGTRLSVL.

This clonotype has just a few counts. It may be a read error: a sequence one base away is much more abundant. V and J are TRBV7-9 and TRBJ2-3; possible D gene TRBD2, 6 bases. The length of the CDR3 is 12 residues. V was trimmed by 3 bases and J by 5 bases, leaving 6 bases between them. CDR1 and CDR2 (germline): SEHNR, FQNEAQ (reference sequence). This chain's CDR3 is CASSLEGDTQYF. The CDR3 DNA reads TGTGCCAGCAGCTTGGAGGGAGATACGCAGTATTTT.

This clonotype turned up a few times. The chain carries TRBV21-1 and TRBJ2-7; the table calls TRBD1, which could not be checked here. TRBV21-1 is deemed a pseudogene. The CDR3 consists of 20 residues. The CDR3 protein is CASSKQWADNLPPHYYEQYF. The CDR3 bases are TGTGCCAGCAGCAAACAGTGGGCCGATAATCTACCCCCCCATTACTACGAGCAGTACTTC.

The V gene is TRBV5-1, the J gene TRBJ1-1; tentatively, D is TRBD1 (5 bases). Germline V CDR1 and CDR2: SGHRS, YFSETQ. The CDR3 runs to 14 residues. V lost 2 bases, J lost 3 bases, and 11 bases lay in between. The CDR3 DNA reads as TGCGCCAGCAGCTTCGGGGGATGGGACACTGAAGCTTTCTTT. It is translated as CASSFGGWDTEAFF.

The chain carries TRBV6-2 or TRBV6-3 and TRBJ2-7, with TRBD2 as a possible D gene (6 bases). CDR1 is MNHEY, CDR2 SVGEGT, per germline. This CDR3 is built from 13 residues. V was cut by 10 bases and J by 7 bases, with 20 bases left in between. The CDR3: CATTPGERQEQYF. The DNA for the CDR3 is TGTGCCACAACCCCGGGGGAGAGACAAGAGCAGTACTTC.

The J gene is TRBJ1-3, the V gene TRBV10-1; D might be TRBD1 (5 bases). Germline values: CDR1 WNHNN, CDR2 SYGVQD (reference sequence). The CDR3 runs 15 residues. Trimming removed 4 bases at V and 0 bases at J, with 10 bases between. The CDR3 region is CASSGGLGSGNTIYF. In DNA, the CDR3 is TGCGCCAGCAGTGGGGGACTGGGCTCTGGAAACACCATATATTTT.

This clonotype was detected only once. The chain uses TRBV28 and TRBJ2-7; TRBD1 aligns across 12 bases. J was trimmed by 6 bases and V by 2 bases; bases with no gene match: 5. Germline-derived CDR1 and CDR2 are MDHEN and SYDVKM. The CDR3 consists of 15 residues. CDR3 loop: CASSLRDRGRREQYF. As DNA, the CDR3 is TGTGCCAGCAGTTTACGGGACAGGGGGCGCCGCGAGCAGTACTTC.

This clonotype appeared a few times. The chain recombines TRBV7-9 with TRBJ1-1; D may be TRBD1 (5 bases). Germline V lookup: CDR1 SEHNR, CDR2 FQNEAQ (reference sequence). The length of the CDR3 is 16 residues. Trimming stripped 6 bases from V and 0 bases from J, with 17 bases between. The CDR3 bases are TGTGCCAGCAGTCTTGGGGGATACGGTATGAACACTGAAGCTTTCTTT. Its protein product is CASSLGGYGMNTEAFF.

This chain links TRBV5-5 with TRBJ1-2, with a possible D match to TRBD1 (6 bases). The ends were cut back, 0 bases at V and 1 base at J, with 10 bases in the middle. The CDR3 runs 15 residues. The germline V gene has CDR1 SGHKS and CDR2 YYEKEE (reference sequence). The CDR3 DNA reads TGTGCCAGCAGCTTGGACAGGGACCTTAACTATGGCTACACCTTC. Its translation: CASSLDRDLNYGYTF.